This T cell receptor (beta chain) is drawn from a study of T cell repertoires in cytomegalovirus infection. MiXCR, applied by TCRdb to the reads, yields one record per CDR3 protein. The profile shows about 770,000 distinct CDR3 sequences, almost 30% of them singletons. This clonotype turned up a few times. Antigen: not known. The receptor was isolated from a human donor in good health (CMV status not recorded). Some clones in this sample may be carry-over from other donors' samples. The sample consisted of cultured CD8+ T cells from PBMCs, taken from culture after CMV antigen stimulation.

The CDR3 reads CASSSGHPAETQYF. Written as DNA, the CDR3 is TGTGCCAGCAGTTCCGGTCACCCGGCGGAGACCCAGTACTTC. The chain employs TRBV6-2 or TRBV6-3 and TRBJ2-5; D gene uncertain. Trimming cost V 4 bases and J 5 bases, with 14 bases left between them. The CDR3 length is 14 residues. Germline assignment: CDR1 MNHEY and CDR2 SVGEGT.